This T cell receptor beta chain was captured in a study of blood T cell repertoires in COVID-19. Overall study context: COVID-19 samples from acute and convalescent phases originated in the United States, Italy and Spain. Sample material is recorded as cDNA or gDNA derived from T cells, B-cell-depleted T cells, or PBMCs.

Germline-derived CDR1 and CDR2 are ENHRY and SYGVKD. Trimming at V came to 0 bases and at J to 1 base, leaving 6 bases not matched to a gene. The length of the CDR3 is 16 residues. In the original workflow: Using reference gene primer amplification, nucleated cell counts were estimated. Clones were sequenced by immunoSEQ multiplex PCR, and TCRdb holds only the in-frame ones, with some missing. V and J calls plus clone size are reproduced from that table; the DNA served to infer D and trimming. The data contain approximately 360,000 clones, around 90% of them singletons. The J gene is TRBJ2-7, the V gene TRBV10-3, with 7 positions matching TRBD1. The sample consisted of peripheral blood. This clonotype was obtained from a man aged 40-49 years with acute or convalescent COVID-19. The CDR3 bases are TGTGCCATCAGTGAGTCGACAGGGCGTTTGTCCTACGAGCAGTACTTC. Translated, it gives CAISESTGRLSYEQYF.